This TCR beta chain was documented in a study of beta chain features in type 1 diabetes. About the study: There were 107,917,701 sorted cells examined across all samples.

The study reverse transcribed the entire isolated RNA, so it sequenced expressed TCRB transcripts. This table comes from immunoSEQ multiplex PCR, and its TCRdb copy is limited to in-frame clones, with some not included. The table includes 550,000 to 850,000 clones, 10% to 15% detected once. General study points: There was no resolution here of whether HLA type influences TCRB rearrangement. A moderate, significant TCRB CDR3 shortening appeared in type 1 diabetes across four CD4+ subsets.

This clone has more than one count but fewer than ten. Its antigen is still unknown. Germline is not matched at one junction end, which may reflect a read error. Sequences were obtained from naive CD4+ T cells from blood. The clonotype was recovered from a man aged 18 to 35 with type 1 diabetes.

CDR3 loop: CARRGAGNTEAFF. The CDR3 DNA is TGTGCCCGCAGAGGGGCTGGGAACACTGAAGCTTTCTTT. The rearrangement links TRBV2 to TRBJ1-1, with D perhaps matching TRBD1 (5 bases). The length of the CDR3 is 13 residues. Per germline, CDR1 SNHLY and CDR2 FYNNEI.